Shown below are 26 T cell receptor beta chains from a single sample sequenced in a study of read filtering for tumor transcriptome and immune sequencing. From 350 to 500 ng of RNA, a library with molecular barcoded alpha/delta and beta/gamma adaptors was made. TCRdb reprocessed the reads via MiXCR and lists one record per CDR3 protein. The repertoire holds 100,000 to 150,000 distinct CDR3 sequences, with approximately 13% as singletons. The sequencing sample was made of a population of CD138-negative cells sorted from bone marrow. These receptors all stem from a donor aged 40 or over with multiple myeloma.

This clonotype was seen ten or more times. The chain has TRBV7-9 and TRBJ1-1, with 7 nucleotides matching TRBD1. The V and J ends lost 5 bases and 0 bases, in that order; junction bases with no gene match: 3. The CDR3 is made up of 14 amino acids. Germline assignment: CDR1 SEHNR and CDR2 FQNEAQ (reference sequence). The CDR3 DNA sequence: TGTGCCAGCAGCCTACAGGGGATGAACACTGAAGCTTTCTTT. Residues: CASSLQGMNTEAFF.

This clonotype has ten or more counts. The CDR3 loop reads CASSLRGVRETQYF. The CDR3 DNA reads as TGTGCCAGCAGCTTAAGGGGGGTCCGGGAGACCCAGTACTTC. V usage is TRBV7-9 and J usage is TRBJ2-5; D tentatively fits TRBD1 or TRBD2 (6 bases each). The CDR3 is made up of 14 amino acids. Germline CDR1 reads SEHNR; CDR2 reads FQNEAQ (reference sequence). The V end lost 2 bases, the J end lost 5 bases, and 12 bases lay between the germline ends.

This clonotype was detected many times. V is TRBV4-1 and J is TRBJ2-5; 11 bases are a match to TRBD1. The CDR3 contains 16 residues. Germline V lookup: CDR1 MGHRA, CDR2 YSYEKL. With 1 base clipped from V and 2 bases from J, the junction kept 3 bases outside the gene matches. The chain's CDR3 is CASSQVGTGGQETQYF. In nucleotides, the CDR3 is TGCGCCAGCAGCCAAGTCGGGACAGGGGGACAAGAGACCCAGTACTTC.

The chain joins TRBV11-1 to TRBJ2-3; 14 bases match TRBD2. The CDR3 covers 18 residues. From germline, CDR1 is SGHAT and CDR2 FQDESV (reference sequence). V gave up 5 bases and J gave up 3 bases; unmatched junction bases: 10. CDR3 region: CASSPGTSGRGKTDTQYF. The CDR3 nucleotides read TGTGCCAGCAGCCCTGGGACTAGCGGGAGAGGAAAGACAGATACGCAGTATTTT.

This clonotype was counted ten times or more. The rearrangement joins TRBV6-2 or TRBV6-3 to TRBJ2-1; 9 positions match TRBD1. Germline V gives CDR1 MNHEY, CDR2 SVGEGT. CDR3 length: 13 amino acids. The V gene end was trimmed by 5 bases and the J gene end by 6 bases; junction bases not matched to a gene: 2. The CDR3 DNA reads as TGTGCCAGCAGTCGACAGGGGGTCAATGAGCAGTTCTTC. This sequence encodes CASSRQGVNEQFF.

This clonotype has at least ten counts. This chain joins TRBV20-1 and TRBJ2-2; 10 nucleotides align to TRBD2. The length of the CDR3 is 18 residues. The ends lost 0 bases at V and 4 bases at J; junction bases unmatched: 11. The germline V gene has CDR1 DFQATT and CDR2 SNEGSKA (reference sequence). CDR3 loop: CSARDLLAGAPSTGELFF. The CDR3 nucleotides are TGCAGTGCTAGAGATTTGCTAGCGGGAGCCCCCAGCACCGGGGAGCTGTTTTTT.

This clonotype has ten or more counts. The chain uses TRBV6-5 and TRBJ2-4, with a tentative D call TRBD2 (5 bases). CDR1 MNHEY and CDR2 SVGAGI come from the germline V gene. CDR3 size: 14 residues. With 5 bases removed from V and 2 bases from J, the gap between germline ends came to 10 bases. CDR3 DNA sequence: TGTGCCAGCAGTCCGGACGGGACCAAAAACATTCAGTACTTC. Protein: CASSPDGTKNIQYF.

This clonotype was detected once. Possible read error: a much larger clone is one base away. The V gene is TRBV6-2 or TRBV6-3, the J gene TRBJ2-3, with D perhaps TRBD2 (6 bases). The CDR3 is made up of 15 amino acids. With 6 bases removed from V and 6 bases from J, the gap between germline ends came to 19 bases. Looked up from germline, CDR1 is MNHEY and CDR2 is SVGEGT. DNA of the CDR3: TGTGCCAGCAGGCGGGGCGACGGAAGGAGCGATACGCAGTATTTT. Translated: CASRRGDGRSDTQYF.

In this sample, this clonotype turned up many times. The rearrangement joins TRBV24-1 to TRBJ2-2; D gene ambiguous. Germline V gene data show CDR1 as KGHDR and CDR2 as SFDVKD. This CDR3 comprises 12 residues. Trimming removed 9 bases at V and 3 bases at J, with 7 bases between. CDR3 protein: CATGQDTGELFF. The CDR3 nucleotides are TGTGCCACCGGGCAGGACACCGGGGAGCTGTTTTTT.

In its sample, this clonotype was seen many times. The genes are TRBV24-1 and TRBJ2-1; possible D gene TRBD1, 5 bases. The CDR3 length is 14 residues. The V gene's germline CDR1 is KGHDR and CDR2 SFDVKD. Trimming shortened V by 0 bases and J by 8 bases, and 10 bases separated the two germline ends. The CDR3, as DNA: TGTGCCACCAGTGATTTGGGACACCTAGATGAGCAGTTCTTC. As protein: CATSDLGHLDEQFF.

As to this clonotype: A much larger clone lies one base from this, so it may be a read error. The chain has TRBV18 and TRBJ2-5, with 12 bases that match TRBD2. CDR1 is KGHSH and CDR2 is LQKENI in the germline V gene. The CDR3 is 16 amino acids. The J segment lost 2 bases and the V segment lost 4 bases, leaving 5 bases of the junction unmatched. CDR3 bases: TGTGCCAGCTCACTGACTAGCGGGAGTGTTCAAGAGACCCAGTACTTC. Translation gives CASSLTSGSVQETQYF.

This clonotype was counted ten times or more. The chain carries TRBV7-9 and TRBJ2-1; D is possibly TRBD1 (5 bases). The CDR3 extends over 16 amino acids. The V end was cut by 10 bases, the J end by 4 bases, with 23 bases between. CDR1 and CDR2 (germline): SEHNR, FQNEAQ (reference sequence). The CDR3 DNA is TGTGCCATTTCGGATGCCTTAGGGGATACTTACAATGAGCAGTTCTTC. Translated: CAISDALGDTYNEQFF.

The CDR3 here is CASSSDRTYNEQFF. The CDR3, as DNA: TGCGCCAGCAGCTCGGACAGAACCTACAATGAGCAGTTCTTC. The chain employs TRBV5-1 and TRBJ2-1, with a weak D call TRBD1 (6 bases). V lost 3 bases and J 2 bases, leaving 9 bases between the germline ends. Germline V gene data show CDR1 as SGHRS and CDR2 as YFSETQ. The CDR3 is 14 residues long.

This clonotype was picked up many times. The gene calls are TRBV20-1 and TRBJ1-6, with TRBD1 matching over 9 bases. The CDR3 extends over 17 amino acids. J lost 11 bases, V lost 6 bases, and 20 bases had no gene match. CDR1 is DFQATT, CDR2 SNEGSKA, per germline (reference sequence). The CDR3 DNA is TGCAGTGCCCTGAACCCGGGACAGGGAGAGAGCAGAACACCCCTCCACTTT. It codes for CSALNPGQGESRTPLHF.

Ten or more counts support this clonotype. V is TRBV11-2 and J is TRBJ2-1; 9 bases agree with TRBD2. The trim removed 5 bases at V and 1 base at J, leaving 3 bases unmatched. The CDR3 has 15 residues. CDR1 and CDR2 (germline): SGHAT, FQNNGV. CDR3: CASSPSGTSYNEQFF. The CDR3 nucleotides read TGTGCCAGCAGCCCTAGCGGGACGTCCTACAATGAGCAGTTCTTC.

The sample holds many counts of this clonotype. The V and J genes are TRBV20-1 and TRBJ2-3, with TRBD2 identical over 9 bases. CDR3 length: 14 residues. CDR1 DFQATT and CDR2 SNEGSKA come from the germline V gene (reference sequence). The J segment lost 3 bases and the V segment lost 4 bases, leaving 5 bases of the junction unmatched. CDR3 sequence (DNA): TGCAGTGCTACTTTTAGCGGGAGAACAGATACGCAGTATTTT. Translation: CSATFSGRTDTQYF.

This clonotype was found many times. The chain links TRBV29-1 to TRBJ2-2; 7 bases match TRBD1. Germline V CDR1 and CDR2: SQVTM, ANQGSEA. The CDR3 loop spans 12 amino acids. V lost 4 bases to trimming and J lost 4 bases; unmatched junction nucleotides: 0. DNA for the CDR3: TGCAGCGTTGGGACAGGCACCGGGGAGCTGTTTTTT. Protein product: CSVGTGTGELFF.

This clonotype occurred many times. Written as DNA, the CDR3 is TGTGCCAGCACCTCTAGCGGGATGGGGGAGACCCAGTACTTC. Amino acid sequence: CASTSSGMGETQYF. The rearrangement joins TRBV7-2 to TRBJ2-5; 9 positions match TRBD2. Germline V CDR1 and CDR2: SGHTA, FQGNSA. The CDR3 has 14 residues. V trimming: 7 bases; J trimming: 5 bases; junction bases outside the gene matches: 8.

This clonotype was found many times. The chain employs TRBV19 and TRBJ1-5; D may be TRBD1 (5 bases). V was cut by 3 bases and J by 0 bases, with 15 bases left in between. CDR3 length: 17 amino acids. Germline lookup yields CDR1 LNHDA and CDR2 SQIVND (reference sequence). The CDR3 coding sequence is TGTGCCAGTAGTATTAACCGGGGGGATTATAGCAATCAGCCCCAGCATTTT. It encodes CASSINRGDYSNQPQHF.

This clonotype came up many times. The rearrangement joins TRBV27 to TRBJ2-7; TRBD2 aligns across 8 bases. V lost 8 bases to trimming and J lost 1 base; unmatched junction nucleotides: 4. CDR3 size: 13 residues. Germline V gene data show CDR1 as MNHEY and CDR2 as SMNVEV (reference sequence). The DNA of the CDR3 is TGTGCCAGCTCACTAGCGGCATCCTACGAGCAGTACTTC. This encodes CASSLAASYEQYF.

This clonotype was detected many times. The rearrangement links TRBV7-9 to TRBJ2-4; D perhaps matches TRBD1 (6 bases). The germline V gene encodes CDR1 SEHNR and CDR2 FQNEAQ (reference sequence). The V end lost 2 bases, the J end lost 2 bases, and 16 bases lay between the germline ends. This CDR3 region has 17 residues. As DNA, the CDR3 is TGTGCCAGCAGCTTATCGACCCGACAGGAGCCCAAAAACATTCAGTACTTC. Translating gives CASSLSTRQEPKNIQYF.

This clonotype was recorded at least ten times. The rearrangement joins TRBV5-1 to TRBJ1-4; 7 nucleotides align to TRBD1. With V trimmed by 4 bases and J by 4 bases, 7 bases remained unmatched. Germline V gene data show CDR1 as SGHRS and CDR2 as YFSETQ. This CDR3 is 15 amino acids long. The CDR3 DNA reads TGCGCCAGCAGCCAGGGACAGACAATTAATGAAAAACTGTTTTTT. Protein sequence: CASSQGQTINEKLFF.

Concerning this clonotype itself: This may come from a read error, since a much larger clone is one base off. CDR3 loop: CASGLAGTLEETQYF. CDR3 coding DNA: TGCGCCAGCGGCCTGGCCGGGACACTAGAAGAGACCCAGTACTTC. The V gene is TRBV5-1, the J gene TRBJ2-5; the D gene is possibly TRBD1 (6 bases). The V and J ends lost 7 bases and 3 bases respectively, with 19 bases between them. The CDR3 is 15 amino acids. In germline, CDR1 is SGHRS, CDR2 YFSETQ.

For this clonotype: An end of the junction does not agree with germline; a read error may underlie this. The J gene is TRBJ2-7, the V gene TRBV7-9; 7 bases agree with TRBD1. The CDR3 consists of 12 residues. Germline CDR1 SEHNR, CDR2 FQNEAQ (reference sequence). DNA of the CDR3: TGTGCCGGCAGGGGGATGGCAGACGAGCAGTACTTC. Protein sequence: CAGRGMADEQYF.

Concerning this clonotype itself: With a much larger clone just one base away, this may be a read error. CDR3 in DNA: TGCGCCAGCAGTCCATATCAGGGCTCGCTAGCCAAAGACATTCAGTACTTC. Its translation: CASSPYQGSLAKDIQYF. The chain couples TRBV5-1 to TRBJ2-4; D tentatively reads TRBD1 or TRBD2 (5 bases each). CDR1 and CDR2 from the germline V gene are SGHRS and YFSETQ. The CDR3 totals 17 residues.

This clonotype was counted ten times or more. The gene calls are TRBV11-3 and TRBJ2-1, with D possibly TRBD2 on 5 matching bases. CDR3 size: 13 residues. Trimming took 0 bases from V and 12 from J, leaving 12 bases between them. CDR1 and CDR2 (germline): SGHNT, YENEEA. CDR3 in amino acids: CASSLDLLASQFF. The CDR3 DNA is TGTGCCAGCAGCTTAGATCTTCTAGCTTCGCAGTTCTTC.